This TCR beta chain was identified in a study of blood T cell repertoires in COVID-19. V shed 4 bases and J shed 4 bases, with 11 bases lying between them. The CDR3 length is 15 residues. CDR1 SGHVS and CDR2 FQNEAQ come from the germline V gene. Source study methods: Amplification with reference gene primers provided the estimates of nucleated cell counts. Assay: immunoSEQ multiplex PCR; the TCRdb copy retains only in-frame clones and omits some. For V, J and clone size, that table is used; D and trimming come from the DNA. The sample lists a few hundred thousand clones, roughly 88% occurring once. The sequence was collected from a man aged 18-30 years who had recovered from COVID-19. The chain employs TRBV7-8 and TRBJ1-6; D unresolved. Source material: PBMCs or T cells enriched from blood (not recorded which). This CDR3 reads CASSYSNTYNSPLHF. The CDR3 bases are TGTGCCAGCAGCTACAGCAATACGTATAATTCACCCCTCCACTTT.